These 21 T cell receptor beta chains share one sample of origin, sequenced in a study of metastatic and nonmetastatic thyroid tumors. MiXCR reprocessed the PCR reads for TCRdb. The sample lists about 16,000 clones; 15% to 18% were seen once. Not a single patient had been given any form of treatment at any point before undergoing thyroid surgery. The sample comprised blood. The receptors come from a female donor with papillary thyroid cancer or a benign thyroid nodule (not recorded which). Some clones in this sample may be carry-over from other donors' samples.

The chain recombines TRBV4-3 with TRBJ2-6; no reliable D call. Germline V gene lookup returns CDR1 LGHNA and CDR2 YSLEER. Trimming pared 2 bases from V and 4 bases from J, leaving 9 bases between. CDR3 size: 15 residues. The CDR3 is CASSQWFSGANVLTF. The CDR3 nucleotides are TGCGCCAGCAGCCAATGGTTTTCCGGGGCCAACGTCCTGACTTTC.

Within the sample, this clone is medium-sized. This chain links TRBV12-3 or TRBV12-4 with TRBJ2-2; either TRBD1 or TRBD2 may supply D (5 bases each). The CDR3 is 14 amino acids. V gave up 5 bases and J gave up 4 bases, with 11 bases separating them. The CDR3 coding sequence is TGTGCCAGCAGTCCGGGACGGGCCACCGGGGAGCTGTTTTTT. This codes for CASSPGRATGELFF.

This clone qualifies as medium-sized. This sequence joins TRBV12-3 or TRBV12-4 and TRBJ2-7; 7 nucleotides agree with TRBD2. The CDR3 sequence is 15 residues long. Unmatched junction bases numbered 6, after V lost 1 base and J lost 3 bases. The CDR3 sequence is CASSLGRRGNYEQYF. DNA of the CDR3: TGTGCCAGCAGTTTAGGTCGGCGGGGGAACTACGAGCAGTACTTC.

This sequence joins TRBV11-2 and TRBJ2-1, with D possibly matching TRBD2 (6 bases). Germline V gene sequence: CDR1 SGHAT, CDR2 FQNNGV. The V end lost 2 bases, the J end lost 9 bases, and 14 bases lay between the germline ends. The CDR3 has 14 residues. CDR3 in amino acids: CASSLSRLEGEQFF. CDR3 DNA sequence: TGTGCCAGCAGCTTATCCCGACTAGAGGGTGAGCAGTTCTTC. The full variable domain, completed using reference TRBV11-2 and TRBJ2-1, is EAGVAQSPRYKIIEKRQSVAFWCNPISGHATLYWYQQILGQGPKLLIQFQNNGVVDDSQLPKDRFSAERLKGVDSTLKIQPAKLEDSAVYLCASSLSRLEGEQFFGPGTRLTVL.

This clone was found many times. The chain employs TRBV29-1 and TRBJ2-7, with D possibly TRBD2 on 7 matching bases. This CDR3 has 14 amino acids. Germline CDR1 is SQVTM and CDR2 is ANQGSEA. Trimming pared 4 bases from V and 3 bases from J, leaving 16 bases between. As DNA, the CDR3 is TGCAGCGTTGTTGGCGGGGGCAGTGACTACGAGCAGTACTTC. Translation gives CSVVGGGSDYEQYF.

This clone was observed many times. The chain carries TRBV6-2 or TRBV6-3 and TRBJ1-1; D may be TRBD1 (5 bases). The CDR3 runs 14 residues. Trimming took off 2 bases at V and 4 bases at J, with 11 bases between the two ends. Germline CDR1 and CDR2: MNHEY and SVGEGT. CDR3 residues: CASSYGGGSTEAFF. As DNA, the CDR3 is TGTGCCAGCAGTTACGGGGGGGGGTCCACTGAAGCTTTCTTT.

This clone was found a few times. The DNA of the CDR3 is TGTGCCAGCAGCCCTGATGAGAGCAATCAGCCCCAGCATTTT. As protein: CASSPDESNQPQHF. V is TRBV12-3 or TRBV12-4 and J is TRBJ1-5; D gene unclear. V was clipped by 6 bases and J by 1 base, with 10 bases between them. This CDR3 contains 14 residues.

This clone was picked up many times. The chain is built from TRBV5-1 and TRBJ1-2, with 7 bases identical to TRBD1. J lost 0 bases, V lost 4 bases, and 3 bases had no gene match. The CDR3 sequence is 14 residues long. Germline V gene data show CDR1 as SGHRS and CDR2 as YFSETQ. CDR3 residues: CASSVQGANYGYTF. The CDR3 DNA reads as TGCGCCAGCAGCGTCCAGGGGGCTAACTATGGCTACACCTTC.

This clone was seen many times. V gene TRBV2 combines with J gene TRBJ1-2, with TRBD1 matching over 7 bases. The CDR3 has 15 amino acids. The V gene end was trimmed by 5 bases and the J gene end by 1 base; junction bases not matched to a gene: 7. Germline V gene sequence: CDR1 SNHLY, CDR2 FYNNEI. The CDR3 nucleotides are TGTGCCAGCAGTTTACCAGGGGGAGATAACTATGGCTACACCTTC. Encoded protein: CASSLPGGDNYGYTF.

This clone was counted ten times or more. The chain links TRBV4-2 to TRBJ2-5; 7 nucleotides match TRBD2. Per germline, CDR1 LGHNA and CDR2 YNFKEQ. Trimming at V came to 4 bases and at J to 4 bases, leaving 9 bases not matched to a gene. The CDR3 has 15 residues. CDR3 bases: TGTGCCAGCAGCCCGGGGGGAGGGGAACCAGAGACCCAGTACTTC. Protein product: CASSPGGGEPETQYF.

Many counts were recorded for this clone. The chain employs TRBV11-2 and TRBJ2-5, with a tentative D call TRBD2 (6 bases). Trimming shortened V by 4 bases and J by 5 bases, and 26 bases separated the two germline ends. CDR1 and CDR2 from the germline V gene are SGHAT and FQNNGV. The CDR3 length is 18 residues. The CDR3, as DNA: TGTGCCAGCAGCTCACCCAGTAGGGCTGGGGCGGCGGGGGAGACCCAGTACTTC. Its protein product is CASSSPSRAGAAGETQYF.

In its sample, this clone ranks as medium-sized. The genes are TRBV6-1 and TRBJ1-3; 10 nucleotides line up with TRBD1. This CDR3 comprises 15 residues. Germline lookup yields CDR1 MNHNS and CDR2 SASEGT. V dropped 5 bases and J dropped 3; count of bases not matched to a gene: 4. The DNA for the CDR3 is TGTGCCAGCAGTTGGACAGGGGGAGATGGAAACACCATATATTTT. Translation gives CASSWTGGDGNTIYF.

This clone was observed many times. The rearrangement joins TRBV12-3 or TRBV12-4 to TRBJ2-3; D ambiguous. CDR3 length equals 18 residues. V was shortened by 5 bases and J by 1 base, with 22 bases between the two germline ends. DNA of the CDR3: TGTGCCAGCAGTCGCCCAAATGATCTCACCGTGGGCACAGATACGCAGTATTTT. Translated: CASSRPNDLTVGTDTQYF.

The chain carries TRBV5-4 and TRBJ1-4, with 10 bases that match TRBD1. With V trimmed by 4 bases and J by 8 bases, 8 bases remained unmatched. The CDR3 has 15 residues. Germline loops: CDR1 SGHNT, CDR2 YYREEE (reference sequence). CDR3 sequence: CASSPGQGGVEKLFF. The CDR3, as DNA: TGTGCCAGCAGCCCCGGACAGGGGGGGGTCGAAAAACTGTTTTTT.

This clone showed up many times. CDR3 sequence: CASSRATNEKLFF. The CDR3 DNA is TGTGCCAGCAGCCGAGCAACTAATGAAAAACTGTTTTTT. The J gene is TRBJ1-4, the V gene TRBV4-2; D is unresolved. CDR3 length equals 13 residues. Trimming took off 4 bases at V and 0 bases at J, with 3 bases between the two ends. The germline V gene has CDR1 LGHNA and CDR2 YNFKEQ.

This clone was seen once. This may be a read error: a much more frequent sequence differs by one nucleotide. This specimen includes other DNA sequences encoding the same CDR3. This chain links TRBV5-6 with TRBJ2-5, with TRBD1 identical over 8 bases. Germline trimming cut 4 bases from V and 5 bases from J; bases unmatched to any gene: 13. Germline CDR1 SGHDT, CDR2 YYEEEE. CDR3 length equals 16 residues. The CDR3 is CASSPQLGTGGETQYF. The DNA for the CDR3 is TGTGCCAGCAGCCCGCAGCTCGGTACAGGGGGGGAGACCCAGTACTTC.

This clone was seen only once. CDR3 DNA: TGCGCCAGCAGCTTGGGATCAGAGAACGAGTATTACTTC. Amino acids: CASSLGSENEYYF. V gene TRBV5-1 combines with J gene TRBJ2-7; D gene uncertain. The V end lost 0 bases, the J end lost 13 bases, and 17 bases lay between the germline ends. CDR1 is SGHRS, CDR2 YFSETQ, per germline. The CDR3 loop spans 13 amino acids. The full variable domain, its missing parts supplied by reference TRBV5-1 and TRBJ2-7, is KAGVTQTPRYLIKTRGQQVTLSCSPISGHRSVSWYQQTPGQGLQFLFEYFSETQRNKGNFPGRFSGRQFSNSRSEMNVSTLELGDSALYLCASSLGSENEYYFGPGTRLTVT.

The sample holds many counts of this clone. As DNA, the CDR3 is TGTGCCAGCAGGGCCGGGACAGGGAACCCAGATACGCAGTATTTT. Residues: CASRAGTGNPDTQYF. V usage is TRBV5-6 and J usage is TRBJ2-3; 9 positions agree with TRBD1. CDR1 is SGHDT and CDR2 is YYEEEE in the germline V gene. J lost 4 bases, V lost 5 bases, and 8 bases had no gene match. This CDR3 has 15 residues. The variable domain in full, completed from reference TRBV5-6 and TRBJ2-3, reads DAGVTQSPTHLIKTRGQQVTLRCSPKSGHDTVSWYQQALGQGPQFIFQYYEEEERQRGNFPDRFSGHQFPNYSSELNVNALLLGDSALYLCASRAGTGNPDTQYFGPGTRLTVL.

This clone showed up many times. The CDR3 region has the DNA TGTGCCAGCTTAGTAACAGAAACAAACTCTGGAAACACCATATATTTT. Protein sequence: CASLVTETNSGNTIYF. The chain links TRBV18 to TRBJ1-3, with D unresolved. V was cut by 7 bases and J by 0 bases, with 16 bases left in between. CDR1 is KGHSH, CDR2 LQKENI, per germline. The length of the CDR3 is 16 residues.

A few counts support this clone. The chain employs TRBV12-3 or TRBV12-4 and TRBJ2-7; 11 bases map to TRBD1. The CDR3 is 16 residues long. V trimming: 6 bases; J trimming: 6 bases; junction bases outside the gene matches: 13. The CDR3 region is CASSPLGRTGGGEQYF. The CDR3 DNA is TGTGCCAGCAGCCCCCTGGGGCGGACAGGGGGCGGCGAGCAGTACTTC.

This clone has a count of ten or more. The chain uses TRBV6-1 and TRBJ1-1, with a weak D call TRBD1 (5 bases). Per germline, CDR1 MNHNS and CDR2 SASEGT. This CDR3 has 14 amino acids. Trimming removed 2 bases at V and 1 base at J, with 8 bases between. The CDR3 sequence is CASSEQGRNTEAFF. The CDR3 nucleotides read TGTGCCAGCAGTGAACAGGGCAGGAACACTGAAGCTTTCTTT.